The sequence of this T cell receptor beta chain was determined in a study of a mutant IDH1 vaccine in newly diagnosed glioma. Study-level information: Vaccinations were initiated 4-6 weeks following radiotherapy alone, or were given together with temozolomide cycles.

Germline-derived CDR1 and CDR2 are LNHDA and SQIVND (reference sequence). The trim removed 5 bases at V and 1 base at J, leaving 7 bases unmatched. This CDR3 comprises 18 residues. Using immunoSEQ multiplex PCR, the repertoire was profiled, and TCRdb retains in-frame clones only, with some absent. The sample holds about 67,000 clones, around 83% seen once. As for this clone: Its antigen is as yet unknown.

Time point given: week 47, end of study. The study gave 300 ug of mutant IDH1 20-mer peptide per vaccine dose, with topical imiquimod. The patients received vaccinations eight times, in weeks 1, 3, 5, 7, 11, 15, 19 and 23. This sample comprised PBMCs, obtained from a glioma patient whose treatment included an IDH1 peptide vaccine. The rearrangement links TRBV19 to TRBJ2-1; TRBD2 agrees at 14 bases. This TCR derives from a man in his thirties or forties with glioma. The CDR3 DNA is TGTGCCAGTAGTCTCTTCGGACTAGCGGGGGGTTCCTACAATGAGCAGTTCTTC. Translating it yields CASSLFGLAGGSYNEQFF.